The rows below give T cell receptor beta chains drawn from one sample of a study of cytomegalovirus exposure and HLA in healthy donors. Sequenced by immunoSEQ multiplex PCR; TCRdb stores in-frame clones only, minus some. The sample has tens of thousands of clones, approximately 79% seen once. The material sequenced was PBMCs. These receptors came from a woman aged 25 to 39 in good health and CMV-seropositive. The CDR3 runs from the conserved cysteine through the conserved F or W. The order of the fields is V gene, CDR3 length, CDR3 protein.

TRBV7-9 16 CASSLFGSGGNTEAFF
TRBV5-4 16 CASSLELAGALSEQFF
TRBV6-5 14 CASKQGQGSYEQYF
TRBV28 15 CASSSAAGGLNEQFF
TRBV5-6 15 CASSLYGNSGNTIYF
TRBV25-1 15 CASTASGREAGELFF
TRBV7-3 17 CASSLGAGDIPSYEQYF
TRBV7-6 18 CASSLNRDSRSSYNEQFF
TRBV19 16 CASSPGTGGSYNEQFF
TRBV18 15 CASSPAPDRKRYHTF
TRBV7-2 15 CASSFPGTEKNIQYF
TRBV7-3 14 CATSGGPSTGELFF
TRBV25-1 15 CASSENGGLGTEAFF
TRBV28 14 CASTSGVAGHEQYF
TRBV5-6 14 CASTLAGVYYEQYF
TRBV6-5 14 CASRLQGRVTGYTF
TRBV7-9 16 CASSPSGSARLYGYTF
TRBV7-9 17 CASSTQAGGLGANVLTF
TRBV6-5 16 CASSYSRQASSYEQYF
TRBV11-3 20 CASSLDHGGTSGGAYNEQFF
TRBV5-1 15 CASSLTAGGSYEQYF
TRBV28 13 CASSSDRGTEAFF
TRBV27 16 CASSPWRPTGNTEAFF
TRBV6-5 14 CASSARQGVYEQYF
TRBV6-4 14 CASSGTSGSNEQFF
TRBV28 14 CASSRGQDRGGYTF
TRBV27 14 CASSTRTANYGYTF
TRBV6-1 15 CASKGGAHSGNTIYF
TRBV6-4 17 CASSVTPQVRCDQPQHF
TRBV6-5 16 CASSSGIRQGTETQYF
TRBV5-6 17 CASSRGDSYFLLDEQYF
TRBV2 15 CASISTGRRSYGYTF
TRBV4-1 13 CASSPGTYNEQFF
TRBV5-1 15 CASSLDGQGNSPLHF
TRBV7-2 14 CASSSAGRGETQYF